The rows below give T cell receptor beta chains drawn from one sample of a study of cytomegalovirus exposure and HLA in healthy donors. Sequenced by immunoSEQ multiplex PCR; TCRdb stores in-frame clones only, minus some. The table shows roughly 110,000 clones, with around 64% occurring only once. The material sequenced was PBMCs. The receptors shown here come from a woman aged 25 to 39 in good health and CMV-seronegative. CDR3s include the opening cysteine and the closing phenylalanine or tryptophan. D genes are given only for firm matches. Part of the rows lack a size; the others show once, few, many or a class for expanded clones.

TRBJ2-1 TRBV5-1 - once CASSLTTPTGVYNEQFF TGCGCCAGCAGCTTGACCACCCCAACGGGAGTTTACAATGAGCAGTTCTTC
TRBJ1-3 TRBV5-6 - - CASSRRGILDTIYF TGTGCCAGCAGCCGCAGGGGAATACTAGACACCATATATTTT
TRBJ2-7 TRBV5-4 - - CASSLKGEQYF TGTGCCAGCAGCTTGAAGGGGGAGCAGTACTTC
TRBJ1-2 TRBV27 TRBD1 - CASSPGQGVCGYTF TGTGCCAGCAGTCCGGGACAGGGGGTCTGTGGCTACACCTTC
TRBJ2-7 TRBV25-1 TRBD1 - CASSYPGQGLYEQYF TGTGCCAGCAGTTACCCGGGACAGGGGTTATACGAGCAGTACTTC
TRBJ1-1 TRBV6-6 - - CASSNHPRELNTEAFF TGTGCCAGCAGTAACCACCCACGGGAACTGAACACTGAAGCTTTCTTT
TRBJ1-2 TRBV5-8 TRBD1 - CASSLQGDNYGYTF TGTGCCAGCAGCTTGCAGGGGGATAACTATGGCTACACCTTC
TRBJ2-7 TRBV7-2 TRBD2 - CASSPRLAGDEQYF TGTGCCAGCAGCCCCAGACTAGCGGGAGACGAGCAGTACTTC
TRBJ1-1 TRBV6-6 - - CASSFRGEAFF TGTGCCAGCAGCTTCCGGGGTGAAGCTTTCTTT
TRBJ2-7 TRBV5-4 TRBD1 - CASSLAGTGSYEQYF TGTGCCAGCAGCTTGGCCGGGACAGGGTCCTACGAGCAGTACTTC
TRBJ2-3 TRBV28 TRBD1 - CASRQGAEDTQYF TGTGCCAGCAGACAGGGGGCCGAAGATACGCAGTATTTT
TRBJ2-1 TRBV7-3 TRBD2 - CASSPPLAGGKYNEQFF TGTGCCAGCAGCCCTCCTCTAGCGGGAGGGAAATACAATGAGCAGTTCTTC
TRBJ2-1 TRBV9 TRBD2 - CASSSSSGRSPGEQFF TGTGCCAGCAGCTCATCTAGCGGGAGGTCCCCTGGTGAGCAGTTCTTC
TRBJ2-5 TRBV30 TRBD2 - CAWSMPGLAITQYF TGTGCCTGGAGTATGCCGGGACTAGCGATAACCCAGTACTTC
TRBJ2-3 TRBV6-5 - - CASSLFGRTDTQYF TGTGCCAGCAGCCTCTTTGGGCGCACAGATACGCAGTATTTT
TRBJ2-1 TRBV14 - few CASSQAVYNEQFF TGTGCCAGCAGCCAAGCGGTTTACAATGAGCAGTTCTTC
TRBJ2-2 TRBV5-4 - once CASRAGQGRNTGELFF TGTGCCAGCAGGGCGGGGCAGGGCAGAAACACCGGGGAGCTGTTTTTT
TRBJ1-5 TRBV28 - few CASEDSLNQPQHF TGTGCCAGCGAGGACAGCCTAAATCAGCCCCAGCATTTT
TRBJ2-1 TRBV6-4 - - CASSTTRAALSGSYNEQFF TGTGCCAGCAGTACAACTAGAGCTGCACTAAGTGGCTCCTACAATGAGCAGTTCTTC
TRBJ2-7 TRBV29-1 TRBD2 once CSVRTGTSFYEQYF TGCAGCGTTCGAACCGGGACTAGCTTCTACGAGCAGTACTTC
TRBJ1-1 TRBV10-3 - - CAISEPPDSEAFF TGTGCCATCAGTGAGCCCCCGGACAGTGAAGCTTTCTTT
TRBJ2-2 TRBV28 - - CASSPHRAGAGVVGELFF TGTGCCAGCAGTCCACACAGGGCGGGGGCCGGTGTAGTGGGGGAGCTGTTTTTT